This T cell receptor beta chain stems from a study of blood T cell repertoires in COVID-19. Study details: From T cells, B-cell-depleted T cells, or PBMCs came the material, which was cDNA or gDNA.

Clinical histories supplied by participants themselves formed the basis of cohort assignment. The table came from immunoSEQ multiplex PCR; TCRdb's copy has only in-frame clones and leaves some out. The sample consists of fewer than 200,000 clones, approximately 82% of them appearing once. Sequences were obtained from PBMCs or T cells enriched from blood (not recorded which). The origin of this receptor is a woman aged 45-65 years who had recovered from COVID-19.

The CDR3 DNA reads as TGTGCCAGCAGCCCCCTTAGGACAGTAGCCACTGAAGCTTTCTTT. Amino acids: CASSPLRTVATEAFF. This chain connects TRBV7-2 to TRBJ1-1; possible D gene TRBD1, 6 bases. Germline assignment: CDR1 SGHTA and CDR2 FQGNSA. Trimming took off 5 bases at V and 4 bases at J, with 17 bases between the two ends. The CDR3 is 15 amino acids.